The 27 T cell receptor beta chains in this list originate from one sample, sequenced in a study of blood T cells in healthy people across ages (dated by TCRdb to the mid-2010s). Library generation was performed with 5' RACE. The listed sequencing device is Illumina HiSeq 2500. The second PCR ran for roughly 7 to 11 cycles and used a J-beta primer mix along with a sample-barcoded 5' primer. TCRdb reprocessing: public reads trimmed at Q25 with fastp, clones called with MiXCR, in-frame beta chains kept. Entries that share a CDR3 protein sequence are merged under the most common genes and DNA. Counted in this sample were approximately 820,000 distinct CDR3 sequences; approximately 44% of them appeared once. Of the sample, under 20% falls within the top ten clones. The specimen was blood. The receptors were sampled from a man between 60 and 75 years old in good health.

V usage is TRBV6-1 and J usage is TRBJ1-2, with TRBD1 matching 9 bases. CDR3 length equals 13 residues. Germline V gene data show CDR1 as MNHNS and CDR2 as SASEGT. Germline trimming cut 6 bases from V and 2 bases from J; bases unmatched to any gene: 1. The CDR3: CASRGTGNYGYTF. In nucleotides, the CDR3 is TGTGCCAGCAGGGGGACAGGGAACTATGGCTACACCTTC.

J is TRBJ2-7 and V is TRBV6-1; 10 positions agree with TRBD1. V lost 1 base, J lost 6 bases, and 6 bases stayed unmatched. From germline, CDR1 is MNHNS and CDR2 SASEGT. The CDR3 loop spans 15 amino acids. CDR3 amino acids: CASSEDLRTGGEQYF. Here the CDR3 DNA reads TGTGCCAGCAGTGAAGATCTCCGGACAGGGGGCGAGCAGTACTTC.

This chain connects TRBV27 to TRBJ2-1; D is perhaps TRBD1 or TRBD2 (5 bases each). Trimming took off 3 bases at V and 6 bases at J, with 9 bases between the two ends. Germline CDR1 reads MNHEY; CDR2 reads SMNVEV (reference sequence). This CDR3 is 13 amino acids long. The CDR3 DNA reads as TGTGCCAGCAGTTTCTCGGGACGCAATGAGCAGTTCTTC. Translation gives CASSFSGRNEQFF.

J is TRBJ2-5 and V is TRBV11-2, with 8 positions matching TRBD2. J gave up 11 bases and V 1 base, and 18 bases lay outside the gene matches. CDR3 length equals 17 residues. Germline values: CDR1 SGHAT, CDR2 FQNNGV. CDR3 loop: CASSLGGTRKVYNEQYF. CDR3 nucleotide sequence: TGTGCCAGCAGCTTAGGTGGGACTAGAAAGGTTTACAATGAGCAGTACTTC.

The DNA for the CDR3 is TGTGCCAGCCGAACAGGACCTTACTATGGCTACACCTTC. Its protein is CASRTGPYYGYTF. The V gene is TRBV6-2 or TRBV6-3, the J gene TRBJ1-2, with D maybe TRBD1 (5 bases). V was trimmed by 8 bases and J by 3 bases, leaving 13 bases between them. The CDR3 contains 13 residues. Germline lookup yields CDR1 MNHEY and CDR2 SVGEGT.

This clonotype was counted only a few times. This sequence joins TRBV7-2 and TRBJ2-5, with 9 bases lining up with TRBD2. This CDR3 has 15 amino acids. Per the germline V gene, CDR1 is SGHTA and CDR2 is FQGNSA. The V and J ends lost 1 base and 4 bases, in that order; junction bases with no gene match: 4. CDR3 nucleotide sequence: TGTGCCAGCAGCTTAGGAGCGGGGGGAACAGAGACCCAGTACTTC. Residues: CASSLGAGGTETQYF.

This clonotype appeared a few times. V gene TRBV3-1 combines with J gene TRBJ2-7; D is possibly TRBD1 or TRBD2 (6 bases each). Germline V lookup: CDR1 LGHDT, CDR2 YNNKEL (reference sequence). The CDR3 spans 14 residues. V was cut by 1 base and J by 7 bases, with 14 bases left in between. The CDR3 DNA reads TGTGCCAGCAGCCAAGGGAGGGGGGCCTGGGAGCAGTACTTC. Its translation is CASSQGRGAWEQYF.

This clonotype has more than one count but fewer than ten. V gene TRBV9 combines with J gene TRBJ2-3; 8 nucleotides align to TRBD2. Trimming took 1 base from V and 2 from J; bases not matched to a gene: 3. Germline V gene lookup returns CDR1 SGDLS and CDR2 YYNGEE. The CDR3 consists of 15 residues. CDR3 DNA sequence: TGTGCCAGCAGCGTAAGAGCGGGGGCCACAGATACGCAGTATTTT. This sequence encodes CASSVRAGATDTQYF.

The CDR3 region has the DNA TGCGCCAGCAGCTTGCCCGCAGCTAGCACAGATACGCAGTATTTT. It specifies CASSLPAASTDTQYF. The chain joins TRBV4-3 to TRBJ2-3; D is undetermined. With 5 bases removed from V and 0 bases from J, the gap between germline ends came to 12 bases. Germline CDR1 reads LGHNA; CDR2 reads YSLEER. The length of the CDR3 is 15 residues.

This clonotype showed up just a few times. This chain uses TRBV5-6 with TRBJ1-4; 8 bases are shared with TRBD1. The V and J ends lost 1 base and 8 bases, in that order; junction bases with no gene match: 4. Per the germline V gene, CDR1 is SGHDT and CDR2 is YYEEEE. This CDR3 region has 14 residues. CDR3 in DNA: TGTGCCAGCAGCTTGAACAGGGGGGAGGAAAAACTGTTTTTT. Translation gives CASSLNRGEEKLFF.

V usage is TRBV12-3 or TRBV12-4 and J usage is TRBJ2-2; 8 bases line up with TRBD1. J lost 6 bases, V lost 7 bases, and 10 bases had no gene match. The CDR3 is 15 amino acids. This chain's CDR3 is CASKIGQGSAGELFF. CDR3 coding DNA: TGTGCCAGCAAGATTGGACAGGGTTCCGCCGGGGAGCTGTTTTTT.

This clonotype was recorded once. V is TRBV12-3 or TRBV12-4 and J is TRBJ1-2, with D maybe TRBD1 (5 bases). V shed 4 bases and J shed 1 base, with 16 bases lying between them. This CDR3 is 16 amino acids long. As DNA, the CDR3 is TGTGCCAGCAGTTCTATCCTAGGGGATTTTAACTATGGCTACACCTTC. Its protein product is CASSSILGDFNYGYTF.

This clonotype was seen only a few times. This chain joins TRBV15 and TRBJ2-1; 12 bases fit TRBD1. This CDR3 comprises 13 residues. Germline CDR1 LNHNV, CDR2 YYDKDF (reference sequence). V was clipped by 5 bases and J by 10 bases; unmatched bases: 3. The CDR3 DNA reads as TGTGCCACCAGCTGGGACAGGGGGCCGGAGCAGTTCTTC. Its protein is CATSWDRGPEQFF.

Turning to this clonotype: A read error may account for a junction end that differs from germline. V gene TRBV29-1 combines with J gene TRBJ2-1; possible D gene TRBD2, 7 bases. Near its end, the DNA agrees better with TRBJ2-7, so the J call may be wrong. Per germline, CDR1 SQVTM and CDR2 ANQGSEA. The CDR3 consists of 17 residues. The CDR3 DNA follows: TGCGGCGTACCCGCTAAAGGGGGGGGTCTCTCCTACAATGAGCAGTACTTC. It translates to CGVPAKGGGLSYNEQYF.

This clonotype was detected a few times. The rearrangement joins TRBV20-1 to TRBJ2-5; TRBD1 matches at 10 bases. CDR1 and CDR2 from the germline V gene are DFQATT and SNEGSKA (reference sequence). V trimming: 3 bases; J trimming: 5 bases; junction bases outside the gene matches: 9. The CDR3 is 15 residues long. The CDR3 is CSARDRGKAVETQYF. The CDR3 DNA follows: TGCAGTGCTAGGGACAGGGGGAAGGCGGTTGAGACCCAGTACTTC.

J is TRBJ2-1 and V is TRBV9, with TRBD2 identical over 9 bases. Germline CDR1 reads SGDLS; CDR2 reads YYNGEE. CDR3 length equals 15 residues. After removal of 0 bases from V and 7 bases from J, the junction contained 5 bases not matched to a gene. The CDR3 loop is CASSVDSGGRNEQFF. The DNA of the CDR3 is TGTGCCAGCAGCGTAGATAGCGGGGGACGGAATGAGCAGTTCTTC.

This chain connects TRBV29-1 to TRBJ1-3; unclear D gene. The ends were cut back, 8 bases at V and 0 bases at J, with 8 bases in the middle. Germline CDR1 SQVTM, CDR2 ANQGSEA. This CDR3 comprises 12 residues. This chain's CDR3 is CSIKDSGNTIYF. CDR3 in DNA: TGCAGCATAAAGGACTCTGGAAACACCATATATTTT.

V is TRBV5-1 and J is TRBJ2-5; D call uncertain. Trimming took 1 base from V and 9 from J, leaving 19 bases between them. Germline assignment: CDR1 SGHRS and CDR2 YFSETQ. CDR3 size: 15 residues. The CDR3 loop reads CASSLIRAPGVAQYF. The CDR3 DNA follows: TGCGCCAGCAGCTTGATCCGAGCCCCCGGAGTCGCCCAGTACTTC. The whole variable domain, remainder taken from reference TRBV5-1 and TRBJ2-5, is KAGVTQTPRYLIKTRGQQVTLSCSPISGHRSVSWYQQTPGQGLQFLFEYFSETQRNKGNFPGRFSGRQFSNSRSEMNVSTLELGDSALYLCASSLIRAPGVAQYFGPGTRLLVL.

The J gene is TRBJ1-6, the V gene TRBV2, with 8 bases identical to TRBD1. There are 15 residues in the CDR3. Germline V gene lookup returns CDR1 SNHLY and CDR2 FYNNEI. With V trimmed by 6 bases and J by 6 bases, 7 bases remained unmatched. CDR3 loop: CASSPRDRPNSPLHF. DNA for the CDR3: TGTGCCAGCAGCCCCCGGGACAGGCCTAATTCACCCCTCCACTTT.

This clonotype was picked up many times. The chain recombines TRBV7-2 with TRBJ2-5; perhaps TRBD2 as D (5 bases). The length of the CDR3 is 13 residues. V lost 8 bases, J lost 3 bases, and 13 bases lay in between. Germline V CDR1 and CDR2: SGHTA, FQGNSA. The chain's CDR3 is CASAFAGKETQYF. CDR3 in DNA: TGTGCCAGCGCCTTCGCGGGCAAAGAGACCCAGTACTTC. The variable domain in full, with the rest retrieved from reference TRBV7-2 and TRBJ2-5, is GAGVSQSPSNKVTEKGKDVELRCDPISGHTALYWYRQSLGQGLEFLIYFQGNSAPDKSGLPSDRFSAERTGGSVSTLTIQRTQQEDSAVYLCASAFAGKETQYFGPGTRLLVL.

V is TRBV27 and J is TRBJ2-2, with unresolved D. CDR1 is MNHEY and CDR2 is SMNVEV in the germline V gene (reference sequence). V dropped 3 bases and J dropped 5 bases, with 16 bases sitting between them. The CDR3 totals 16 residues. CDR3 sequence reads: CASSFRFLAGTGELFF. Written as DNA, the CDR3 is TGTGCCAGCAGTTTCCGATTTTTGGCCGGGACCGGGGAGCTGTTTTTT.

The chain is built from TRBV30 and TRBJ2-1; no reliable D call. This CDR3 region has 13 residues. CDR1 and CDR2 (germline): GTSNPN, SVGIG (reference sequence). V lost 0 bases and J lost 7, with 10 bases in between. CDR3 residues: CAWSVTLGNEQFF. For the CDR3, the DNA is TGTGCCTGGAGTGTAACCTTAGGAAATGAGCAGTTCTTC.

This clonotype was picked up one time. V and J are TRBV6-5 and TRBJ1-2; TRBD1 is a possible D gene (5 bases). Trimming cost V 2 bases and J 7 bases, with 17 bases left between them. The CDR3 runs to 15 residues. Germline CDR1 reads MNHEY; CDR2 reads SVGAGI. DNA of the CDR3: TGTGCCAGCAGTTACGGAGGGACGGCTATGGGTGGCTACACCTTC. Translating it yields CASSYGGTAMGGYTF.

The genes are TRBV11-3 and TRBJ2-7; D perhaps matches TRBD1 (5 bases). The CDR3 loop spans 14 amino acids. Between the trimmed V and J ends, which lost 4 bases and 4 bases, there was a span of 14 bases. Germline-derived CDR1 and CDR2 are SGHNT and YENEEA. Here the CDR3 DNA reads TGTGCCAGCAGCTCAATGAGGACACCTTACGAGCAGTACTTC. Translating gives CASSSMRTPYEQYF.

This clonotype was seen only a few times. The chain recombines TRBV7-2 with TRBJ2-1; tentatively, D is TRBD1 (6 bases). This CDR3 comprises 14 residues. Germline values: CDR1 SGHTA, CDR2 FQGNSA. Trimming shortened V by 8 bases and J by 6 bases, and 17 bases separated the two germline ends. CDR3 region: CASVSRGAPNEQFF. The CDR3, as DNA: TGTGCCAGCGTTAGCAGGGGCGCCCCCAATGAGCAGTTCTTC.

As to this clonotype: Being one base from a much bigger clone, this may be a read error. The chain links TRBV20-1 to TRBJ2-1; a weak D match, TRBD2 (5 bases). V lost 3 bases to trimming and J lost 8 bases, with 8 bases between them. Germline V gene lookup returns CDR1 DFQATT and CDR2 SNEGSKA (reference sequence). The CDR3 length is 11 residues. The CDR3 loop is CSASSVDEQFF. CDR3 DNA sequence: TGCAGTGCTAGTAGCGTGGATGAGCAGTTCTTC.

This rearrangement joins TRBV4-1 to TRBJ2-7; the D is unclear. This CDR3 has 15 amino acids. Looked up from germline, CDR1 is MGHRA and CDR2 is YSYEKL. Trimming cost V 1 base and J 0 bases, with 10 bases left between them. The DNA for the CDR3 is TGCGCCAGCAGCCAAGGTGTCCTGAGCTCCTACGAGCAGTACTTC. Its translation is CASSQGVLSSYEQYF.